This T cell receptor beta chain comes out of a study of OX40 agonist ivuxolimab in advanced cancers. Assay: immunoSEQ multiplex PCR; the TCRdb copy retains only in-frame clones and omits some. In the table there are about 77,000 clones, more than 75% of which are singletons. The CDR3 spans 16 residues. Germline lookup yields CDR1 LNHDA and CDR2 SQIVND (reference sequence). Trimming at V came to 4 bases and at J to 4 bases, leaving 10 bases not matched to a gene. Concerning this clone itself: What it recognizes is unknown.

Study-level findings and limits: The study observed clonal expansion of CD4+ and CD8+ blood T cells by week 6 at 0.1 to 3.0 mg/kg.

This receptor was identified in an adult with an advanced solid tumor such as melanoma, head and neck, liver or kidney cancer. The sample here was CD4+ or CD8+ T cells sorted from blood, taken in a trial of the OX40 agonist ivuxolimab. The chain uses TRBV19 and TRBJ1-1; 9 bases agree with TRBD1. Written as DNA, the CDR3 is TGTGCCAGTAGTAGACCCACAGGGGGCGCCAGCACTGAAGCTTTCTTT. It codes for CASSRPTGGASTEAFF.